This T cell receptor (beta chain) was recorded in a study of OX40 agonist ivuxolimab in advanced cancers. Study-level background: Dose-escalation patients were diagnosed with hepatocellular carcinoma, melanoma, renal cell cancer or head and neck cancer.

The repertoire was sequenced with immunoSEQ multiplex PCR; TCRdb's copy has only in-frame clones and lacks some. The table includes tens of thousands of clones, less than 90% detected once. CDR3 length equals 14 residues. Germline V gene sequence: CDR1 SGHAT, CDR2 FQNNGV. V lost 3 bases to trimming and J lost 5 bases; unmatched junction nucleotides: 3. Sequencing was performed on CD4+ or CD8+ T cells sorted from blood, taken in a trial of the OX40 agonist ivuxolimab. The V call is TRBV11-2, the J call TRBJ1-5; TRBD1 aligns across 8 bases. The source of this sequence is an adult with an advanced solid tumor such as melanoma, head and neck, liver or kidney cancer. CDR3: CASSFGTGHQPQHF. As DNA, the CDR3 is TGTGCCAGCAGCTTCGGGACAGGCCATCAGCCCCAGCATTTT.